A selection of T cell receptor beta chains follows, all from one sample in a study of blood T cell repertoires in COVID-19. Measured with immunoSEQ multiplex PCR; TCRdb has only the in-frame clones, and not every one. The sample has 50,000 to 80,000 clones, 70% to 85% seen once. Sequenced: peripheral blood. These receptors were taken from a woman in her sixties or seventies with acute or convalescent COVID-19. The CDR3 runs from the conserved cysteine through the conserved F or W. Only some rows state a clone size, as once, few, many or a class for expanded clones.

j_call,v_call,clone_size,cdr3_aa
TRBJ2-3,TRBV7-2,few,CASSSAWTGGNTDTQYF
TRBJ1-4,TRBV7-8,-,CASSLAGQGIINEKLFF
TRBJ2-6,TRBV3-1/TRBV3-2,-,CASSQDLWDRGSGANVLTF
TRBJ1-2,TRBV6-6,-,CASNLGQGYSGYTF
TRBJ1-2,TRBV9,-,CASSSGQRNYGYTF
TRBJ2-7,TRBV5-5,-,CASSFPTSGRPYEQYF
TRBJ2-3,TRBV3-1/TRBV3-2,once,CASSQEHSGGTDTQYF
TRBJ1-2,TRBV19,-,CASSPDRISYGYTF
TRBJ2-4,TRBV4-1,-,CASSQGDSPPADF
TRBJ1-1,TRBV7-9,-,CASSLGTGERAFF
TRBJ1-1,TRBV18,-,CASSSQGDTEAFF
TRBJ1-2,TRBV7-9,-,CASSSRGTNYGYTF
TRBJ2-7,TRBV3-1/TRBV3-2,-,CASSQGPSGGMDEQYF
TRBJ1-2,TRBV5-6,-,CASADNTGYTF
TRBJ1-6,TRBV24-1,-,CATSDPRWGHSPLHF
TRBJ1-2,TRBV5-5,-,CASSLDGREAYGYTF
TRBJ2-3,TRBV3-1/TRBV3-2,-,CASSTGLAGTDTQYF
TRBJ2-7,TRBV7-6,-,CASSLDRPRSYEQYF
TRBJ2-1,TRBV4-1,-,CASSLQLAGAFNEQFF
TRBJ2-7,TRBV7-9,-,CASSLGEQGVEQYF
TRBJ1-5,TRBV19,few,CASSINTQEHQPQHF
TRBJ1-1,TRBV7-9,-,CASSPLRNTEAFF
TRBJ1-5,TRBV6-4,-,CASSARDNQPQHF
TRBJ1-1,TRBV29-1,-,CSVKTGGREAFF
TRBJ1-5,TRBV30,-,CAWSRRTGGFNQPQHF
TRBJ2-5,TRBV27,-,CASSTGTGGETQYF
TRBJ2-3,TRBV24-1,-,CATSDHPSGGTPDTQYF
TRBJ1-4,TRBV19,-,CASSGGDNEKLFF
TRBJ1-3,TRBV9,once,CASSPSVTGGSGNTIYF
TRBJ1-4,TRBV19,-,CASSRARGNGKEKLFF
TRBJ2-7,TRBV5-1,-,CASSLEGGGAYEQYF
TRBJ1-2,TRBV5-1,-,CASTNGHGTFSGGYTF
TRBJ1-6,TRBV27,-,CASSLANSPLHF
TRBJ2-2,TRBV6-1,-,CASSEFWALNTGELFF
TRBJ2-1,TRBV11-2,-,CASSLSAGANEQFF
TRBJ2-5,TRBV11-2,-,CASSGRGTRQETQYF
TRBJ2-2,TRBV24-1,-,CATSDEGQGHTGELFF
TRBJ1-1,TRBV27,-,CASSLLSGTGGTEAFF
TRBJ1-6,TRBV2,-,CASSAQGKIAPLHF
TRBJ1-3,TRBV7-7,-,CASSMGQSSGNTIYF
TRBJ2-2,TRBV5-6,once,CASSSPQGLWTGELFF
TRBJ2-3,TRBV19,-,CASGGRTITDTQYF
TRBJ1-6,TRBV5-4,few,CASSPTDRGNSPLHF
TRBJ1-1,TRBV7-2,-,CASSPGSYTEAFF
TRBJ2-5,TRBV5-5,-,CASSLAQAEETQYF
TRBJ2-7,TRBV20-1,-,CSASREGRYEQYF
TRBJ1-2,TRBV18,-,CASLGPAYYGYTF
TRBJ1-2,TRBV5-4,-,CASSSNTGTGVGYTF
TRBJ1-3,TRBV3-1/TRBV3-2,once,CASTNDRGISGNTIYF
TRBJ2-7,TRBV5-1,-,CASSYDRGSSYEQYF
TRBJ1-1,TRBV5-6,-,CASSPRAGNTEAFF
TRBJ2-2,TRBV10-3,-,CASRRLAGNTGELFF
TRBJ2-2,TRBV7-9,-,CASSPTRGNTGELFF
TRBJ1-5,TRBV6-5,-,CASSPRDRVNQPQHF
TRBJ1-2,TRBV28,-,CASTSLGAYGYTF
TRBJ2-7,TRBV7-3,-,CASSPTHPYEQYF
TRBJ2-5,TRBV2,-,CASRSVRKTQYF
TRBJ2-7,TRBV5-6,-,CASRRTGAQYF
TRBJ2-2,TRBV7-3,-,CASSFLRLAGENTGELFF